What follows is one T cell receptor beta chain and its context. The antigen this receptor binds is unknown. Within one base of it there is no much larger clone, and no base qualities were kept. V is reduced by 2 bases and J by 4 bases, leaving a spacing of 7 bases between them. Via the germline V gene, CDR1 is KGHDR and CDR2 SFDVKD. From the cysteine through the phenylalanine, the CDR3 covers 14 amino acids. CDR3 DNA only is kept here, 42 bases in frame from base 1. The donor pool comprised around 380 males and around 160 females, all aged about 18 to 45 years. From 150 to 200 liters of pooled peripheral blood, peripheral leukocyte polyA+ RNA was isolated. A commercial mRNA preparation from normal human peripheral blood leukocytes pooled from around 600 individuals was used as the starting material. Sequencing instrument: Illumina Genome Analyzer II. After two rounds of nested PCR using TRBC1/TRBC2-specific primers, a RACE product of roughly 520 bp was obtained and then gel-purified. To give RACE a 5' anchor, first-strand cDNA synthesis used a TRBC-specific primer together with a template-switching oligonucleotide. The RACE amplicon was too long for direct short-read sequencing, so it was concatemerized by ligation and sheared by sonication. PAGE was used to isolate a size fraction of 100 to 300 bp, and that fraction then underwent shotgun sequencing on the Illumina platform. In separate sequencing runs on an Illumina GAII, 18.8 million 36-nt reads and 21.7 million 50-nt single-end reads were generated. Processing in the source paper ran as follows. Assembly of the pooled some 37,000,000 reads was performed with iSSAKE using parameters -m 15, -o 2 and -r 0.7. Reads that aligned to the ends of Ensembl TRBV gene predictions and carried unmatched junctional bases were used to seed de novo CDR3 beta assemblies. Rather than raw read depth, the number of matching assembled contigs was used to estimate clonotype abundance. After about 2,000 (around 5.9%) of the assembled clonotypes were removed for having in-frame stop codons, roughly 34,000 productive clonotypes remained. Of the approximately 290 unique TCR sequences obtained by Sanger sequencing of cloned RACE products, approximately 69% were also present in the Illumina assembly. Using fastp trimming at Q25 and MiXCR clonotype assembly, TCRdb reanalyzed the public sequencing data and kept in-frame beta chains. Identical CDR3 protein sequences are pooled into one entry, listed with their most common genes and DNA. TCRdb, rather than the study authors, made the V and J calls. The sample yields some 4,000 distinct CDR3 sequences; approximately 35% were counted once. The leading ten clones occupy roughly 3% of the sample.

This record comes from a study of massively parallel sequencing of T cell beta chains (dated by TCRdb to 2009 to 2011). For context, the study as a whole: Human TCR beta CDR3 diversity in peripheral blood was profiled using 5'-RACE, Illumina short-read sequencing and a dedicated short-read assembly strategy.

Results and caveats for the whole study, not just this receptor: Usage of TRBV genes spanned from roughly 0.0098% for TRBV17 up to 24.6% for TRBV20-1, while TRBJ usage spanned from 1.6% for TRBJ2-6 up to roughly 15% for TRBJ2-1. Among around 31,000 distinct clonotypes, single-copy clonotypes made up around three fifths of clonotypes but only around 19% of assemblies. By subsampling, clonotype counts were shown to rise linearly with read number, indicating that sequencing depth was far from saturation. Because the RNA was pooled from many donors, the results reflect population-average clonotype abundance rather than any individual repertoire. CDR3 beta length ranged from 21 to 81 nucleotides, peaking at 45 nucleotides. Most clonotypes (about 65% of the roughly 30,000) were supported by a single sequence read, which could in principle inflate apparent diversity. A unique TRBV gene could be assigned to only around 23,000 (approximately 70%) of the clonotypes. Preferential PCR amplification of some TRBV and TRBJ sequences may have skewed the reported gene usage frequencies.

Sample: commercial RNA from peripheral blood pooled from many donors. The source of this sequence is a pool of human donors in good health; the sample was commercial RNA pooled from many donors. The rearranged segments are TRBV24-1 and TRBJ2-2; confidence is insufficient to name the D gene. The encoded CDR3 is CATSDYPGTGELFF. The nucleotide sequence is TGTGCCACCAGTGATTACCCAGGCACCGGGGAGCTGTTTTTT.